There are a few counts of the clone carrying this T cell receptor (beta chain). No antigen is known for it. The data are from a study of blood T cells in healthy people across ages. Study-wide results and caveats: Measured against age, TCR beta diversity per million T cells decreased in a roughly linear manner.

With a J-beta primer mix and a sample-barcoded 5' primer, a second PCR ran roughly 6 to 11 cycles. Through a template-switch adaptor with 12 random nucleotides, each cDNA molecule received a tag. From the 5' RACE reads, TCRdb called clonotypes with MiXCR, one entry per CDR3 protein. The sample records under 1,100,000 distinct CDR3 sequences, roughly a quarter being singletons. The donors, aged roughly 6 to 90, were healthy Caucasians from Russia. CDR1 is SEHNR, CDR2 FQNEAQ, per germline (reference sequence). This CDR3 is built from 15 residues. These data were also filed under a second study, of T cells of mothers and their children. From that second work: A few healthy Caucasian mothers, along with their six children, were the donors.

J is TRBJ2-5 and V is TRBV7-9; a possible D gene is TRBD2 (7 bases). The J call is in doubt because the DNA end fits TRBJ2-7 better. The clonotype originates from a girl aged 2 to 9 in good health. Sequenced: blood. In nucleotides, the CDR3 is TGTGCCAGCAGCACCAGCGGGACATTAACCTACGAGCAGTACTTC. As protein: CASSTSGTLTYEQYF.